This TCR beta chain was recorded in a study of CD8 T cells in ankylosing spondylitis. Study-level findings and limits: A motif in TCR beta, a set of under ten highly homologous variants, appeared characteristic of ankylosing spondylitis blood. Prior work had noted some motif variants in reactive arthritis blood and synovial fluid. Significant enrichment of disease-linked clones was reported in matched ankylosing spondylitis synovial fluid.

Libraries of TCR beta came from quantitative 5'-RACE with molecular barcodes. MiXCR was run by TCRdb on the 5' RACE reads, yielding one entry per CDR3 protein. The sample has approximately 140,000 distinct CDR3 sequences; under 45% are singletons. Concerning this clonotype itself: Antigen specificity is unknown.

CDR1 DFQATT and CDR2 SNEGSKA come from the germline V gene (reference sequence). V lost 0 bases to trimming and J lost 2 bases; unmatched junction nucleotides: 6. The CDR3 consists of 15 residues. This receptor was taken from a male donor with ankylosing spondylitis. The sample comprised synovial fluid, either unsorted or a sorted T cell fraction (not recorded which). The rearrangement links TRBV20-1 to TRBJ1-1, with 7 bases lining up with TRBD1. CDR3 DNA sequence: TGCAGTGCTAGAGATTACTACAGGGGAAACACTGAAGCTTTCTTT. It translates to CSARDYYRGNTEAFF.